This is a list of T cell receptor beta chains from one sample in a study of cytomegalovirus exposure and HLA in healthy donors. The data were produced by immunoSEQ multiplex PCR, yet TCRdb's version contains in-frame clones alone and is incomplete. The data contain 120,000 or so clones, 15% to 19% of them singletons. Input material: PBMCs. All receptors derive from a woman in her late teens or twenties in good health and CMV-seronegative. Each CDR3 is given without its conserved first and last residue.

V gene	J gene	CDR3 protein
TRBV6-7	TRBJ1-4	ASTKPDTSATNEKLF
TRBV29-1	TRBJ2-3	SVLLAGYTDTQY
TRBV29-1	TRBJ1-2	SVGTGRTYGYT
TRBV30	TRBJ1-5	AWRANPAGNGFQPQH
TRBV2	TRBJ2-1	ASSVLGSEQF
TRBV6-6	TRBJ2-5	ASSYSIRGGETQY
TRBV7-2	TRBJ1-5	ASSLGVRGNQPQH
TRBV5-1	TRBJ2-7	ASSLWTSPYEQY
TRBV15	TRBJ1-4	ATSRNSGTGDEKLF
TRBV27	TRBJ2-7	ASSPGTGPYEQY
TRBV6-5	TRBJ1-5	ASSQGQGISQPQH